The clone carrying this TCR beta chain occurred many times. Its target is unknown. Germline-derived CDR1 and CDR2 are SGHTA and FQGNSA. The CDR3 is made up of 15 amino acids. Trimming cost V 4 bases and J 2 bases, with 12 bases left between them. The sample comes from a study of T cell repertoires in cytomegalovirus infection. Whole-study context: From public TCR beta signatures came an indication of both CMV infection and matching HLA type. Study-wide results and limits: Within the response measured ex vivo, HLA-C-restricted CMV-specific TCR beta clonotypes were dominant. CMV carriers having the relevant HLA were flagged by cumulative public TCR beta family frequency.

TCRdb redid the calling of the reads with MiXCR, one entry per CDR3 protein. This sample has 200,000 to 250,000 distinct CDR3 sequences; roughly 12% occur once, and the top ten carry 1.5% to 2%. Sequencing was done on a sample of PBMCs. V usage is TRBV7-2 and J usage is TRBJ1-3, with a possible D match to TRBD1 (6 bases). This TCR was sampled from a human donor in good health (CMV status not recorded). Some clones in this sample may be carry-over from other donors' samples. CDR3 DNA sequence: TGTGCCAGCAGCTCACAGGGACCGCCTGGAAACACCATATATTTT. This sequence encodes CASSSQGPPGNTIYF.